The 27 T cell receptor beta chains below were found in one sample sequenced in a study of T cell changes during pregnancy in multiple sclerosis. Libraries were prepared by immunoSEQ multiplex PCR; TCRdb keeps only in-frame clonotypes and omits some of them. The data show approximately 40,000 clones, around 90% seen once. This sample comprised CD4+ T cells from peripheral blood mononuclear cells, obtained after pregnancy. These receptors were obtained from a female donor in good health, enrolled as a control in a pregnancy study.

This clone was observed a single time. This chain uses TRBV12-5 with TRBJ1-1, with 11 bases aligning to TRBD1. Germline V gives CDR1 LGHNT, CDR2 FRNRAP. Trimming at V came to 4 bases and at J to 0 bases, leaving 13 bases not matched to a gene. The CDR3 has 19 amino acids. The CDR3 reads CASGSQTGTGGIMNTEAFF. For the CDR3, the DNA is TGTGCTAGTGGTTCTCAGACCGGGACAGGGGGTATAATGAACACTGAAGCTTTCTTT.

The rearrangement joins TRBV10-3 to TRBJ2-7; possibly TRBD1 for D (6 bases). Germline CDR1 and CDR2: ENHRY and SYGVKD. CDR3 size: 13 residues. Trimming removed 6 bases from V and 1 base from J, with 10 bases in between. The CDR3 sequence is CAIRKQGSYEQYF. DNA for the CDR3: TGTGCCATCAGGAAACAGGGTTCCTACGAGCAGTACTTC.

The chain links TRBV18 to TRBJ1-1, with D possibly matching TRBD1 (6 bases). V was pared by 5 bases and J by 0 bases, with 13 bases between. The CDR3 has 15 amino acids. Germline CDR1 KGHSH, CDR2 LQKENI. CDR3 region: CASSTATGMNTEAFF. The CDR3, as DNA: TGTGCCAGCTCAACTGCCACAGGGATGAACACTGAAGCTTTCTTT.

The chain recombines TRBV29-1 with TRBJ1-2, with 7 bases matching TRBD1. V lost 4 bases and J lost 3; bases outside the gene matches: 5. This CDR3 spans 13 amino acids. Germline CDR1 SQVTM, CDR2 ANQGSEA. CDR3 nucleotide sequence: TGCAGCGTTGGACAGGGATCAGACTATGGCTACACCTTC. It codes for CSVGQGSDYGYTF.

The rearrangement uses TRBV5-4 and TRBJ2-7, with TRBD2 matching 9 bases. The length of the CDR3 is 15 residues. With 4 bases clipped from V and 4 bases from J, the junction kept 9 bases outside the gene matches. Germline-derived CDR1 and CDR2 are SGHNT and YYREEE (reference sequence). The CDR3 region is CASSLRTSAGYEQYF. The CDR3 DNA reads TGTGCCAGCAGCCTGCGGACTAGCGCAGGATACGAGCAGTACTTC.

The CDR3 sequence: CAIRTGLATSGANVLTF. The CDR3 nucleotides read TGTGCCATCAGAACGGGACTAGCGACCTCTGGGGCCAACGTCCTGACTTTC. The chain joins TRBV10-3 to TRBJ2-6, with 10 bases aligning to TRBD2. J gave up 0 bases and V 6 bases, and 5 bases lay outside the gene matches. This CDR3 spans 17 amino acids. CDR1 ENHRY and CDR2 SYGVKD come from the germline V gene.

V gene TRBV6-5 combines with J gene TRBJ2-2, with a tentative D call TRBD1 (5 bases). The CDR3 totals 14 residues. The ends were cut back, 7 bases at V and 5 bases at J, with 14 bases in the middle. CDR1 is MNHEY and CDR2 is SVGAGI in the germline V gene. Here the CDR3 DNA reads TGTGCCAGCATACGACTCCCAGGGACCGGGGAGCTGTTTTTT. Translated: CASIRLPGTGELFF.

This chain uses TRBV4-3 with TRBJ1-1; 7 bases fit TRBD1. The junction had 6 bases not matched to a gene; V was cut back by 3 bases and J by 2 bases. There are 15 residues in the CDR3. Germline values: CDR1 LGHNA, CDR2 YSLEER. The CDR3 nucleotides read TGCGCCAGCAGCCAGGCTCACAGGGGAAACACTGAAGCTTTCTTT. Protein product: CASSQAHRGNTEAFF.

Here the CDR3 reads CATSSISPGELFF. CDR3 sequence (DNA): TGTGCCACCAGCAGTATCAGTCCCGGGGAGCTGTTTTTT. The chain has TRBV15 and TRBJ2-2; D remains ambiguous. Trimming cost V 3 bases and J 6 bases, with 8 bases left between them. The CDR3 contains 13 residues. Germline CDR1 LNHNV, CDR2 YYDKDF (reference sequence).

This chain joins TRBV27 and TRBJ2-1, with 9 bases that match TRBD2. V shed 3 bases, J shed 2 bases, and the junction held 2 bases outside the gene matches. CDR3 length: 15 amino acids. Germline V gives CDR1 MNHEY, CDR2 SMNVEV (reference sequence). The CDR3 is CASSFAGGPYNEQFF. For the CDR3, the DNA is TGTGCCAGCAGTTTTGCGGGGGGGCCCTACAATGAGCAGTTCTTC.

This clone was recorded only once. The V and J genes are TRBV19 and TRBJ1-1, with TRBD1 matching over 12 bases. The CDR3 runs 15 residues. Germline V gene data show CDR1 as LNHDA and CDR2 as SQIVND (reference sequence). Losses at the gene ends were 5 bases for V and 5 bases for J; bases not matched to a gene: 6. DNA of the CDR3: TGTGCCAGTAGTCCCTGGGACAGGGGGCATACTGAAGCTTTCTTT. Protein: CASSPWDRGHTEAFF. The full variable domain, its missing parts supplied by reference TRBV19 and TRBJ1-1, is DGGITQSPKYLFRKEGQNVTLSCEQNLNHDAMYWYRQDPGQGLRLIYYSQIVNDFQKGDIAEGYSVSREKKESFPLTVTSAQKNPTAFYLCASSPWDRGHTEAFFGQGTRLTVV.

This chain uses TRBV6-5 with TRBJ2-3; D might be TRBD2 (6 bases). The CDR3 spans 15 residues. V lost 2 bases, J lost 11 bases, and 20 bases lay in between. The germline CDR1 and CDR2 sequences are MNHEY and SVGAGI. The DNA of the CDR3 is TGTGCCAGCAGTTACCGATCAGGGTGGACGCGGGGGCAGTATTTT. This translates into CASSYRSGWTRGQYF.

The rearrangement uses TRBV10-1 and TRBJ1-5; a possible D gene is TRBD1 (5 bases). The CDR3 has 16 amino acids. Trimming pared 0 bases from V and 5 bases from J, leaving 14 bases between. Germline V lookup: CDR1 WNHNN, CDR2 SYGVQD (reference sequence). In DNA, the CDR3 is TGCGCCAGCAGTGAGTCAGGCAGGGAACCATATCAGCCCCAGCATTTT. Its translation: CASSESGREPYQPQHF.

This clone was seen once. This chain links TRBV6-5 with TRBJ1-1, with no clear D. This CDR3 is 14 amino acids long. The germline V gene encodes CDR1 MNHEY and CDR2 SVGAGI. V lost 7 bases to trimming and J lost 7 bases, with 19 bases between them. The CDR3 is CASIKPGGWGEAFF. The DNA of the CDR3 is TGTGCCAGCATTAAACCCGGCGGGTGGGGTGAAGCTTTCTTT.

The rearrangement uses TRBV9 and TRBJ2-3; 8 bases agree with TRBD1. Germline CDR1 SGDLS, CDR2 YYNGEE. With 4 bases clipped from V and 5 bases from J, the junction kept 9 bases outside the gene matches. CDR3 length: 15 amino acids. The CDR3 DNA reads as TGTGCCAGCAGCAGTCGACAGGGGAGAGGAGATACGCAGTATTTT. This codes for CASSSRQGRGDTQYF.

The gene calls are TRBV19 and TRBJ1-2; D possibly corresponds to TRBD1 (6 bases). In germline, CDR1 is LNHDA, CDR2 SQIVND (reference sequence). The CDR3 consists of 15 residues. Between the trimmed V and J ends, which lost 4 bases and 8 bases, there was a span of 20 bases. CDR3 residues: CASSSDRLFPLGYTF. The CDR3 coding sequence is TGTGCCAGTAGTAGCGACAGGCTCTTTCCATTGGGCTACACCTTC.

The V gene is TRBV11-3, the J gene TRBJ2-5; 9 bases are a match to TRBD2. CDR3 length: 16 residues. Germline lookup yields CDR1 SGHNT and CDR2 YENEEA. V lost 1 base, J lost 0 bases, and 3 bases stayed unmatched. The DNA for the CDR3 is TGTGCCAGCAGCTTAGGGAGCGGGGGGTACCAAGAGACCCAGTACTTC. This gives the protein CASSLGSGGYQETQYF.

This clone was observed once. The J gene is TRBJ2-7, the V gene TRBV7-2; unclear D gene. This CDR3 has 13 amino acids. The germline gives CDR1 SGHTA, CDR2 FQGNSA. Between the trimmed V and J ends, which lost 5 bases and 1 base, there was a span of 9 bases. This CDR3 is CASSAVASYEQYF. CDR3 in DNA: TGTGCCAGCAGCGCAGTTGCATCCTACGAGCAGTACTTC.

The CDR3 region is CASTFSGVAYNEQFF. CDR3 in DNA: TGTGCCAGCACCTTTAGCGGAGTTGCCTACAATGAGCAGTTCTTC. V is TRBV6-1 and J is TRBJ2-1, with D possibly matching TRBD2 (6 bases). The germline V and J ends were trimmed by 7 bases and 2 bases, with 15 bases remaining between them. In germline, CDR1 is MNHNS, CDR2 SASEGT. The CDR3 is 15 amino acids.

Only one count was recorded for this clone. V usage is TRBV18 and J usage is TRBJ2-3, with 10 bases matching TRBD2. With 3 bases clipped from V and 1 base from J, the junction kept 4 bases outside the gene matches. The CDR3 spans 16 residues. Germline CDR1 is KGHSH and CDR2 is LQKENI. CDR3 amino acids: CASSPRTSGGTDTQYF. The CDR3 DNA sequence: TGTGCCAGCTCACCGCGGACTAGCGGAGGCACAGATACGCAGTATTTT.

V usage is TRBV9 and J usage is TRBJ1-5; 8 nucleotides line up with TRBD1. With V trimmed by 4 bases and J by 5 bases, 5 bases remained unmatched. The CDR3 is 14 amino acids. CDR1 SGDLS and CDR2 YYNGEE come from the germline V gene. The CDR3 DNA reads TGTGCCAGCAGCACTACAGGGGGGTATCAGCCCCAGCATTTT. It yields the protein CASSTTGGYQPQHF. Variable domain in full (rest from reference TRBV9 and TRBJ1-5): DSGVTQTPKHLITATGQRVTLRCSPRSGDLSVYWYQQSLDQGLQFLIQYYNGEERAKGNILERFSAQQFPDLHSELNLSSLELGDSALYFCASSTTGGYQPQHFGDGTRLSIL.

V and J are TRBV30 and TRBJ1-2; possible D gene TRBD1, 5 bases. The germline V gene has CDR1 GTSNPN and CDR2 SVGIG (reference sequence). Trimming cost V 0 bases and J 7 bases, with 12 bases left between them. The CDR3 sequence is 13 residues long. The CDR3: CAWSVRRVAGYTF. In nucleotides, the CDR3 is TGTGCCTGGAGTGTACGCAGGGTGGCTGGCTACACCTTC. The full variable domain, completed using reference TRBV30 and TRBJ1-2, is SQTIHQWPATLVQPVGSPLSLECTVEGTSNPNLYWYRQAAGRGLQLLFYSVGIGQISSEVPQNLSASRPQDRQFILSSKKLLLSDSGFYLCAWSVRRVAGYTFGSGTRLTVV.

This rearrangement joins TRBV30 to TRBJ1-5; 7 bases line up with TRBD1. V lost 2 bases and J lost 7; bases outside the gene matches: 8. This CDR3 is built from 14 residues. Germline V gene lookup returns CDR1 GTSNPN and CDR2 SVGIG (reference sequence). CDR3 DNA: TGTGCCTGGAGTTCCGACAGGGACGGCCAGCCCCAGCATTTT. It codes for CAWSSDRDGQPQHF.

The CDR3 is CASSEGLQETQYF. The CDR3 coding sequence is TGTGCCAGCAGTGAAGGACTACAAGAGACCCAGTACTTC. This chain connects TRBV6-4 to TRBJ2-5, with D possibly matching TRBD2 (6 bases). The germline V gene encodes CDR1 MRHNA and CDR2 SNTAGT. The CDR3 totals 13 residues. V was pared by 3 bases and J by 2 bases, with 7 bases between.

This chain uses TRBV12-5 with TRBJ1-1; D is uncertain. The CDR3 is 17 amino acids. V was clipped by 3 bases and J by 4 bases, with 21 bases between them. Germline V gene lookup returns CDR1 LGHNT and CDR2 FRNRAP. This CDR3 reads CASGLHVGRGSGTEAFF. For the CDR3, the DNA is TGTGCTAGTGGTTTACATGTCGGCCGGGGAAGTGGCACTGAAGCTTTCTTT.

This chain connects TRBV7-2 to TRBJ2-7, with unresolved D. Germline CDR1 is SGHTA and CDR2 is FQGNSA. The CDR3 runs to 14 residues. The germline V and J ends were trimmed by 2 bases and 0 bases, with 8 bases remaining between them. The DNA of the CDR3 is TGTGCCAGCAGCTTATTGGCAGGCTCCTACGAGCAGTACTTC. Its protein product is CASSLLAGSYEQYF.

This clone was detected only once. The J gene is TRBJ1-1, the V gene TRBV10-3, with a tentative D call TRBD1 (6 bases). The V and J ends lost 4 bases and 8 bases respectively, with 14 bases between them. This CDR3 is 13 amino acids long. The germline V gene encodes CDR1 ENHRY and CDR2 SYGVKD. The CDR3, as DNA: TGTGCCATCAGTGCCCCGGGCGGGGGCGAAGCTTTCTTT. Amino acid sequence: CAISAPGGGEAFF.